A selection of T cell receptor beta chains follows, all from one sample in a study of cytomegalovirus exposure and HLA in healthy donors. The assay was immunoSEQ multiplex PCR, and TCRdb's table has in-frame clones only and misses some. The table includes 90,000 to 150,000 clones, roughly 76% detected once. The source material was PBMCs. These receptors came from a man aged 50-59 years in good health and CMV-seropositive. Each CDR3 is given with its conserved first and last residue.

v_call: TRBV5-1; cdr3_aa: CASSLAGGISGNTIYF
v_call: TRBV19; cdr3_aa: CASLSGGATDTQYF
v_call: TRBV5-6; cdr3_aa: CASSWDSSTDTQYF
v_call: TRBV5-1; cdr3_aa: CASSEQGENTEAFF
v_call: TRBV5-6; cdr3_aa: CASSPGTENEKLFF
v_call: TRBV4-1; cdr3_aa: CASSQDWRTEQFF
v_call: TRBV5-5; cdr3_aa: CASSAASSGNTIYF
v_call: TRBV5-1; cdr3_aa: CASSPGDSGGTEAFF
v_call: TRBV27; cdr3_aa: CASSLREGKYEQYF
v_call: TRBV6-5; cdr3_aa: CASSYRQGTGYTF
v_call: TRBV6-6; cdr3_aa: CASKRSRTVDVYGYTF
v_call: TRBV7-9; cdr3_aa: CASSLTSEGIEAFF
v_call: TRBV10-2; cdr3_aa: CASSSPGTEAFF
v_call: TRBV7-9; cdr3_aa: CASSLAPTSGTGEQFF
v_call: TRBV10-1; cdr3_aa: CASSEGDEYEQYF
v_call: TRBV2; cdr3_aa: CASSRDFKNIQYF
v_call: TRBV28; cdr3_aa: CASTKLVGTGYGYTF
v_call: TRBV18; cdr3_aa: CASSPTGMDRNTGELFF
v_call: TRBV7-2; cdr3_aa: CATRQGIGTEAFF
v_call: TRBV28; cdr3_aa: CASRTTGLTDTQYF
v_call: TRBV10-3; cdr3_aa: CALLREDTPNYGYTF
v_call: TRBV7-9; cdr3_aa: CASSPHGGNYGYTF
v_call: TRBV19; cdr3_aa: CASIRRLAWFSYNEQFF
v_call: TRBV5-4; cdr3_aa: CASSPVGSGTTQYF